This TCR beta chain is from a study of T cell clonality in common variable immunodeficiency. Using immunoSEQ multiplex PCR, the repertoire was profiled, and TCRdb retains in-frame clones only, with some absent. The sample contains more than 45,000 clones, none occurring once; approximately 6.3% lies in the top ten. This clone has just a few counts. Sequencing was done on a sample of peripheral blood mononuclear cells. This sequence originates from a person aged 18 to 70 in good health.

The CDR3 protein is CASSMGLRPDTYTF. The DNA read from the CDR3 is TGTGCCAGTAGTATGGGACTACGTCCAGATACC. The rearrangement links TRBV19 to TRBJ1-2, with D tentatively TRBD1 (5 bases). The read ends 3 residues before the CDR3 terminus; that terminus is restored from the germline J gene. Looked up from germline, CDR1 is LNHDA and CDR2 is SQIVND (reference sequence). This CDR3 comprises 14 residues.